What follows are 21 T cell receptor beta chains derived from one specimen sequenced in a study of OX40 agonist ivuxolimab in advanced cancers. Measured with immunoSEQ multiplex PCR; TCRdb has only the in-frame clones, and not every one. Counted here are almost 85,000 clones, roughly 84% occurring once; the ten biggest clones make up over 5%. The material was CD4+ or CD8+ T cells sorted from blood, obtained in a trial of the OX40 agonist ivuxolimab. Receptors were obtained from an adult with an advanced solid tumor such as melanoma, head and neck, liver or kidney cancer.

The CDR3 region is CASSSTGLDGYTF. The CDR3 region has the DNA TGTGCCAGCAGTTCGACAGGGTTGGATGGCTACACCTTC. The chain combines TRBV7-9 with TRBJ1-2; 7 bases are a match to TRBD1. Germline CDR1 SEHNR, CDR2 FQNEAQ (reference sequence). The CDR3 consists of 13 residues. The ends lost 6 bases at V and 6 bases at J; junction bases unmatched: 7.

CDR3 sequence reads: CASTGRESVSSTF. The CDR3 DNA sequence: TGTGCCAGTACCGGCAGGGAATCGGTCTCTTCCACCTTC. The chain is built from TRBV19 and TRBJ1-2, with D possibly matching TRBD1 (5 bases). This CDR3 is 13 amino acids long. CDR1 LNHDA and CDR2 SQIVND come from the germline V gene (reference sequence). Trimming left V 7 bases short and J 13 bases short, with 22 bases between.

The V gene is TRBV5-4, the J gene TRBJ2-3; unclear D gene. Between the trimmed V and J ends, which lost 1 base and 2 bases, there was a span of 5 bases. The germline V gene encodes CDR1 SGHNT and CDR2 YYREEE (reference sequence). This CDR3 has 13 residues. The CDR3 loop reads CASSLKDTDTQYF. The CDR3 coding sequence is TGTGCCAGCAGCTTGAAGGACACAGATACGCAGTATTTT.

Note on this clone: The germline gene is not matched at one end of the junction; a read error may be the cause. The rearrangement uses TRBV7-9 and TRBJ2-1, with D possibly TRBD1 on 5 matching bases. The germline CDR1 and CDR2 sequences are SEHNR and FQNEAQ (reference sequence). This CDR3 is built from 11 residues. The CDR3: CASSLTRDSVF. DNA of the CDR3: TGTGCCAGCAGCTTAACCAGGGATAGTGTCTTC.

The chain has TRBV30 and TRBJ2-5, with 7 bases aligning to TRBD2. This CDR3 is built from 14 residues. Per the germline V gene, CDR1 is GTSNPN and CDR2 is SVGIG (reference sequence). Unmatched junction bases numbered 3, after V lost 0 bases and J lost 2 bases. The CDR3 DNA reads as TGTGCCTGGAGTGTGGCGGGGGTGCAAGAGACCCAGTACTTC. Protein sequence: CAWSVAGVQETQYF.

This chain joins TRBV4-1 and TRBJ2-3; D uncertain. Trimming took 2 bases from V and 1 from J, leaving 10 bases between them. This CDR3 spans 15 amino acids. Per germline, CDR1 MGHRA and CDR2 YSYEKL. CDR3: CASSQWASGTDTQYF. CDR3 bases: TGCGCCAGCAGCCAATGGGCGTCTGGCACAGATACGCAGTATTTT.

The rearrangement links TRBV5-4 to TRBJ2-7, with D perhaps matching TRBD1 (5 bases). Trimming left V 1 base short and J 0 bases short, with 17 bases between. The V gene's germline CDR1 is SGHNT and CDR2 YYREEE (reference sequence). The CDR3 length is 17 residues. The CDR3 DNA reads TGTGCCAGCAGCTTGTTCCTAACAGGTTCCCTCTCCTACGAGCAGTACTTC. It yields the protein CASSLFLTGSLSYEQYF.

The chain is built from TRBV7-7 and TRBJ2-6; no reliable D call. With 5 bases removed from V and 5 bases from J, the gap between germline ends came to 22 bases. The V gene's germline CDR1 is SSHAT and CDR2 FNYEAQ (reference sequence). This CDR3 contains 18 residues. CDR3 bases: TGTGCCAGCAGCGCCACTGATGTGCCACAAAGTCGGGCCAACGTCCTGACTTTC. This gives the protein CASSATDVPQSRANVLTF.

This CDR3 reads CAWSGPEPVGEQYF. DNA for the CDR3: TGTGCCTGGAGCGGCCCGGAACCTGTCGGCGAGCAGTACTTC. This rearrangement joins TRBV30 to TRBJ2-7, with unresolved D. The CDR3 is made up of 14 amino acids. V lost 3 bases and J 6 bases, leaving 18 bases between the germline ends. The V gene's germline CDR1 is GTSNPN and CDR2 SVGIG (reference sequence).

The chain joins TRBV7-8 to TRBJ2-1, with D perhaps matching TRBD1 (6 bases). V was shortened by 5 bases and J by 4 bases, with 12 bases between the two germline ends. There are 14 residues in the CDR3. Per the germline V gene, CDR1 is SGHVS and CDR2 is FQNEAQ. In DNA form, the CDR3 reads TGTGCCAGCAGCCAAGCTACAGGGTACAATGAGCAGTTCTTC. It codes for CASSQATGYNEQFF.

The chain couples TRBV25-1 to TRBJ1-1, with D possibly being TRBD1 (5 bases). The length of the CDR3 is 15 residues. The germline V gene encodes CDR1 MGHDK and CDR2 SYGVNS. V was clipped by 6 bases and J by 0 bases, with 14 bases between them. CDR3 DNA: TGTGCCAGCAGCAAAGGGGAAAGACTGAACACTGAAGCTTTCTTT. It encodes CASSKGERLNTEAFF.

This chain joins TRBV27 and TRBJ1-6, with D possibly TRBD1 on 6 matching bases. With 5 bases removed from V and 10 bases from J, the gap between germline ends came to 12 bases. The CDR3 is 13 residues long. Germline CDR1 reads MNHEY; CDR2 reads SMNVEV (reference sequence). CDR3 region: CASSQQGRSPLHF. In DNA form, the CDR3 reads TGTGCCAGCAGTCAACAGGGACGGTCACCCCTCCACTTT.

Comment on this clone: One junction end does not reproduce the germline sequence, and a read error may be involved. The chain combines TRBV11-3 with TRBJ2-3; 8 bases align to TRBD2. From germline, CDR1 is SGHNT and CDR2 YENEEA. The CDR3 has 16 amino acids. This CDR3 reads CVSSFQAGVITDTQYF. The CDR3, as DNA: TGTGTCAGCAGCTTTCAAGCGGGGGTGATCACAGATACGCAGTATTTT.

The J gene is TRBJ2-1, the V gene TRBV7-3; D is ambiguous. The V gene lost 5 bases and the J gene lost 5 bases, with 10 bases spanning the gap. In germline, CDR1 is SGHTA, CDR2 FQGTGA. There are 13 residues in the CDR3. The CDR3 is CASSPDPDNEQFF. The CDR3 DNA sequence: TGTGCCAGCAGCCCGGACCCTGACAATGAGCAGTTCTTC.

The chain joins TRBV5-6 to TRBJ2-5, with 8 nucleotides matching TRBD2. Germline loops: CDR1 SGHDT, CDR2 YYEEEE. The CDR3 consists of 15 residues. With V trimmed by 0 bases and J by 1 base, 2 bases remained unmatched. CDR3 DNA: TGTGCCAGCAGCTTGGTAGCGGGGCTCCAAGAGACCCAGTACTTC. It is translated as CASSLVAGLQETQYF.

The chain recombines TRBV30 with TRBJ1-2; D not resolved. Looked up from germline, CDR1 is GTSNPN and CDR2 is SVGIG (reference sequence). CDR3 length equals 11 residues. Trimming removed 5 bases from V and 7 bases from J, with 11 bases in between. CDR3 sequence: CAWGPPGGYTF. The CDR3 DNA follows: TGTGCCTGGGGCCCTCCCGGTGGCTACACCTTC. Full variable domain (rest looked up from reference TRBV30 and TRBJ1-2): SQTIHQWPATLVQPVGSPLSLECTVEGTSNPNLYWYRQAAGRGLQLLFYSVGIGQISSEVPQNLSASRPQDRQFILSSKKLLLSDSGFYLCAWGPPGGYTFGSGTRLTVV.

The rearrangement uses TRBV19 and TRBJ2-5; D possibly matches TRBD1 or TRBD2 (5 bases each). V was shortened by 5 bases and J by 5 bases, with 18 bases between the two germline ends. The CDR3 loop spans 15 amino acids. Germline V lookup: CDR1 LNHDA, CDR2 SQIVND (reference sequence). The CDR3 here is CASSPRDLRWETQYF. The CDR3 coding sequence is TGTGCCAGTAGTCCCCGGGACCTCCGGTGGGAGACCCAGTACTTC. Full variable domain (remainder filled in from reference TRBV19 and TRBJ2-5): DGGITQSPKYLFRKEGQNVTLSCEQNLNHDAMYWYRQDPGQGLRLIYYSQIVNDFQKGDIAEGYSVSREKKESFPLTVTSAQKNPTAFYLCASSPRDLRWETQYFGPGTRLLVL.

The J gene is TRBJ1-1, the V gene TRBV11-3, with unresolved D. The V end was cut by 5 bases, the J end by 2 bases, with 6 bases between. Germline-derived CDR1 and CDR2 are SGHNT and YENEEA. The length of the CDR3 is 12 residues. Here the CDR3 reads CASSNRNTEAFF. CDR3 DNA sequence: TGTGCCAGCAGCAACAGAAACACTGAAGCTTTCTTT.

The chain combines TRBV7-8 with TRBJ2-2; no definite D call. The CDR3 totals 16 residues. V was shortened by 5 bases and J by 5 bases, with 18 bases between the two germline ends. Germline CDR1 is SGHVS and CDR2 is FQNEAQ. The chain's CDR3 is CASSPGPRLFTGELFF. Written as DNA, the CDR3 is TGTGCCAGCAGCCCTGGACCACGATTGTTTACCGGGGAGCTGTTTTTT.

The chain links TRBV6-5 to TRBJ1-2, with 12 bases identical to TRBD1. V was clipped by 6 bases and J by 8 bases; unmatched bases: 7. Looked up from germline, CDR1 is MNHEY and CDR2 is SVGAGI. This CDR3 has 14 amino acids. CDR3 sequence (DNA): TGTGCCAGCAGACGGGGACAGGGGGCTTTAGGCTACACCTTC. Translated: CASRRGQGALGYTF.

The V call is TRBV27, the J call TRBJ1-1; TRBD1 aligns across 10 bases. Trimming at V came to 6 bases and at J to 5 bases, leaving 15 bases not matched to a gene. The germline CDR1 and CDR2 sequences are MNHEY and SMNVEV (reference sequence). The length of the CDR3 is 17 residues. This CDR3 is CASRRIWDRGSMTEAFF. The CDR3 DNA is TGTGCCAGCAGGAGAATCTGGGACAGGGGAAGCATGACTGAAGCTTTCTTT.